This is a list of T cell receptor beta chains from one sample in a study of shared clonotypes between healthy human individuals. Repertoires were generated with immunoSEQ multiplex PCR, while TCRdb's copy carries only in-frame clones and drops some. Of a few million clones in the sample, around 90% were seen once. Sequencing was carried out using naive CD4+ T cells sorted from blood. These receptors were taken from a man younger than 35 in good health. CDR3s include the opening cysteine and the closing phenylalanine or tryptophan. A D gene is named only where the DNA matches it firmly. A row's size may be missing; if present it is once, few, many or a size class.

length	D	size	J	V	DNA	CDR3
14	-	-	TRBJ2-2	TRBV19	TGTGCCAGTAGTATCCCCCCAGGGGCCAGGGAGCTGTTTTTT	CASSIPPGARELFF
13	-	few	TRBJ1-1	TRBV10-3	TGTGCCATCAGTGCCCAGGAGAGAACTGAAGCTTTCTTT	CAISAQERTEAFF
14	TRBD1	-	TRBJ1-1	TRBV7-2	TGTGCCAGCACTGCCGCAGGGGGGTACACTGAAGCTTTCTTT	CASTAAGGYTEAFF
12	-	-	TRBJ2-7	TRBV11-2	TGTGCCAGCAGCCCGGACGACTACGAGCAGTACTTC	CASSPDDYEQYF
14	-	-	TRBJ1-6	TRBV19	TGTGCCAGTAGGACGGGTACCGGCGGTTCACCCCTCCACTTT	CASRTGTGGSPLHF
14	-	once	TRBJ2-7	TRBV7-2	TGTGCCAGCAGCTTGACGGGGGCGGCCTACGAGCAGTACTTC	CASSLTGAAYEQYF
14	-	-	TRBJ2-7	TRBV5-4	TGTGCCAGCAGCTTTAGCCAGGGCGACCACGAGCAGTACTTC	CASSFSQGDHEQYF
13	TRBD1	-	TRBJ2-7	TRBV27	TGTGCCAGCAGCTCGGACAGGGTGTACGAGCAGTACTTC	CASSSDRVYEQYF
13	-	-	TRBJ1-1	TRBV30	TGTGCCTGGAGTGTACGGGGCACGACGGAAGCTTTCTTT	CAWSVRGTTEAFF
16	TRBD2	-	TRBJ2-2	TRBV5-4	TGTGCCAGCAGCTCCGGGACTAGCGGGGGCACCGGGGAGCTGTTTTTT	CASSSGTSGGTGELFF
14	-	-	TRBJ1-2	TRBV28	TGTGCCAGCAGTCTAGAGGGGACCTACTATGGCTACACCTTC	CASSLEGTYYGYTF
14	TRBD1	-	TRBJ1-2	TRBV7-2	TGTGCCAGCAGCCCCGACAGGGCTGCACGGGGCTACACCTTC	CASSPDRAARGYTF
15	-	-	TRBJ2-4	TRBV27	TGTGCCAGCAGGGTTAGCGGACTAGCCAAAAACATTCAGTACTTC	CASRVSGLAKNIQYF
11	-	-	TRBJ2-7	TRBV10-3	TGTGCCATCAGTCCTGGGGAGGAGCAGTACTTC	CAISPGEEQYF
13	-	-	TRBJ1-1	TRBV5-4	TGTGCCAGCAACCAGGTGGCCGGCACGGAAGCTTTCTTT	CASNQVAGTEAFF
14	TRBD2	-	TRBJ2-1	TRBV5-1	TGCGCCAGCAGCTTGGGACTAGCGGGAAATGAGCAGTTCTTC	CASSLGLAGNEQFF
18	TRBD2	-	TRBJ2-3	TRBV9	TGTGCCAGCAGCGTAGAAAGGGTAGCGGGGGCCCACACAGATACGCAGTATTTT	CASSVERVAGAHTDTQYF
13	-	-	TRBJ2-3	TRBV15	TGTGCCACCAGCAGAGATTTCCGGATCCAGTTGTATTTT	CATSRDFRIQLYF
14	-	-	TRBJ1-2	TRBV30	TGTGCCTGGAGACGAAGGCTGTCGAGCTATGGCTACACCTTC	CAWRRRLSSYGYTF
18	TRBD1	-	TRBJ1-2	TRBV11-2	TGTGCCAGCAGCTTATTTTCGGCAGGGGGTGAGACTAACTATGGCTACACCTTC	CASSLFSAGGETNYGYTF
13	TRBD1	few	TRBJ1-4	TRBV30	TGTGCCTGGAGAACAGGGGGTAATGAAAAACTGTTTTTT	CAWRTGGNEKLFF
13	-	-	TRBJ1-1	TRBV18	TGTGCCAGCTCTCCTCTGGGGAACACTGAAGCTTTCTTT	CASSPLGNTEAFF
14	-	-	TRBJ1-6	TRBV5-6	TGTGCCAGCAGCCCCAGGGTTCAAAATTCACCCCTCCACTTT	CASSPRVQNSPLHF
13	-	-	TRBJ2-5	TRBV2	TGTGCCAGCAGCCGGGACGTGAAGGAGACCCAGTACTTC	CASSRDVKETQYF
17	-	-	TRBJ2-6	TRBV27	TGTGCCAGCAGTTTAGTGCCCTCCTTTTCTGGGGCCAACGTCCTGACTTTC	CASSLVPSFSGANVLTF
13	-	-	TRBJ1-6	TRBV6-6	TGTGCCAGCAGTGCAGCAGAGAATTCACCCCTCCACTTT	CASSAAENSPLHF
17	-	-	TRBJ2-7	TRBV19	TGTGCCAGTAGTCCGCGGGTGATATGGCCCCCGGGCTACGAGCAGTACTTC	CASSPRVIWPPGYEQYF